This T cell receptor beta chain was identified in a study of blood T cell repertoires in COVID-19. The CDR3 runs to 13 residues. J gave up 7 bases and V 7 bases, and 7 bases lay outside the gene matches. Germline CDR1 is SQVTM and CDR2 is ANQGSEA. The authors' processing: How many nucleated cells were present was estimated from reference gene primer amplification. TCRdb's table, derived via immunoSEQ multiplex PCR, lists solely in-frame clones and lacks some. V and J calls and clone size follow that table, whereas D and trimming were derived from the DNA. In the table there are 100,000 to 120,000 clones, approximately 81% of which are singletons.

V is TRBV29-1 and J is TRBJ1-4, with 9 bases lining up with TRBD1. The sequenced sample consisted of peripheral blood. The receptor was derived from a man aged 50 to 59 with acute or convalescent COVID-19. Written as DNA, the CDR3 is TGCAGCGCGGCCGGGACAGGGTCTGAAAAACTGTTTTTT. Encoded protein: CSAAGTGSEKLFF.